This T cell receptor beta chain was captured in a study of cytomegalovirus exposure and HLA in healthy donors. Study-wide background: Early release data held 80 million to 100 million unique TCRs from HLA-typed donors.

Study conclusions and caveats: In terms of immune exposure information, only CMV serostatus was available. Sequencing artifact likely explains a cluster of highly shared sequence variants.

Regarding this clone: The antigen is undetermined.

Germline-derived CDR1 and CDR2 are SGHVS and FQNEAQ. Trimming removed 6 bases from V and 4 bases from J, with 20 bases in between. CDR3 size: 16 residues. PCR employed 60 Vbeta and 13 Jbeta primers. Assay used: immunoSEQ multiplex PCR; TCRdb lists only in-frame clones, some missing. The table includes tens of thousands of clones, 70% to 80% detected once. The chain is built from TRBV7-8 and TRBJ2-3; D is perhaps TRBD2 (6 bases). This receptor was identified in a female donor in good health and CMV-seronegative. The material sequenced was PBMCs. The CDR3 protein is CASSPQAGWVADTQYF. CDR3 coding DNA: TGTGCCAGCAGTCCCCAGGCGGGGTGGGTTGCAGATACGCAGTATTTT.